These 21 T cell receptor beta chains were all obtained from the same sample, sequenced in a study of T cell repertoires in cytomegalovirus infection. For these TCRs, the target antigens are not known. MiXCR, applied by TCRdb to the reads, yields one record per CDR3 protein. The sample includes roughly 990,000 distinct CDR3 sequences, roughly 30% of them seen just once. Material: cultured CD8+ T cells from PBMCs, obtained from culture after CMV antigen stimulation. These receptor sequences come from a human donor in good health (CMV status not recorded). Some clones in this sample may be carry-over from other donors' samples.

This clonotype came up a few times. The rearrangement links TRBV9 to TRBJ2-2; a weak D match, TRBD1 (6 bases). Looked up from germline, CDR1 is SGDLS and CDR2 is YYNGEE. The CDR3 has 15 amino acids. With 3 bases removed from V and 4 bases from J, the gap between germline ends came to 13 bases. CDR3 protein: CASSDTGSATGELFF. The CDR3 DNA follows: TGTGCCAGCAGCGATACAGGGTCGGCCACCGGGGAGCTGTTTTTT.

This chain uses TRBV9 with TRBJ2-1, with D perhaps TRBD1 or TRBD2 (6 bases each). Germline CDR1 is SGDLS and CDR2 is YYNGEE. Trimming took 2 bases from V and 4 from J, leaving 13 bases between them. The CDR3 consists of 15 residues. The CDR3 bases are TGTGCCAGCAGCGTTTCGGGGGCCTCGTACAATGAGCAGTTCTTC. Protein: CASSVSGASYNEQFF.

The chain carries TRBV6-1 and TRBJ1-6, with TRBD1 matching over 8 bases. The CDR3 totals 17 residues. The germline CDR1 and CDR2 sequences are MNHNS and SASEGT. The V gene end was trimmed by 3 bases and the J gene end by 4 bases; junction bases not matched to a gene: 8. The CDR3 reads CASSERGQGAYNSPLHF. DNA for the CDR3: TGTGCCAGCAGTGAGAGGGGCCAGGGGGCTTATAATTCACCCCTCCACTTT.

The rearrangement uses TRBV7-2 and TRBJ2-7; D gene unclear. CDR3 length: 13 amino acids. CDR1 and CDR2 (germline): SGHTA, FQGNSA. V was clipped by 5 bases and J by 5 bases, with 13 bases between them. The CDR3 sequence is CASSTVMVDEQYV. The CDR3 nucleotides are TGTGCCAGCAGCACGGTAATGGTTGACGAGCAGTACGTC.

This rearrangement joins TRBV19 to TRBJ1-2; no reliable D call. V shed 3 bases and J shed 2 bases, with 13 bases lying between them. Germline CDR1 is LNHDA and CDR2 is SQIVND (reference sequence). This CDR3 is 15 amino acids long. CDR3 in amino acids: CASSIERPPNYGYTF. The CDR3 coding sequence is TGTGCCAGTAGTATCGAAAGGCCCCCAAACTATGGCTACACCTTC.

This rearrangement joins TRBV27 to TRBJ2-4; D unclear. This CDR3 spans 17 amino acids. The V end lost 4 bases, the J end lost 0 bases, and 16 bases lay between the germline ends. CDR1 and CDR2 (germline): MNHEY, SMNVEV (reference sequence). The CDR3 spells CASSSPSMGLAKNIQYF. For the CDR3, the DNA is TGTGCCAGCAGTTCCCCTAGTATGGGCTTAGCCAAAAACATTCAGTACTTC.

This clonotype showed up just a few times. This chain links TRBV19 with TRBJ1-3; possibly TRBD1 for D (5 bases). The germline CDR1 and CDR2 sequences are LNHDA and SQIVND (reference sequence). The CDR3 is made up of 13 amino acids. Trimming pared 5 bases from V and 3 bases from J, leaving 8 bases between. The CDR3 nucleotides are TGTGCCAGTAGTGCGGGACTTGGAAACACCATATATTTT. It encodes CASSAGLGNTIYF.

This clonotype showed up just a few times. The chain links TRBV12-3 or TRBV12-4 to TRBJ2-3; 8 bases fit TRBD1. The CDR3 has 15 amino acids. The ends lost 5 bases at V and 2 bases at J; junction bases unmatched: 6. DNA of the CDR3: TGTGCCAGCAGTCCTCCGGGACAGGCCACAGATACGCAGTATTTT. It encodes CASSPPGQATDTQYF.

The rearrangement links TRBV7-9 to TRBJ1-3; TRBD1 aligns across 9 bases. V was pared by 5 bases and J by 4 bases, with 12 bases of the junction left unmatched. The CDR3 spans 17 residues. Germline V gives CDR1 SEHNR, CDR2 FQNEAQ (reference sequence). The CDR3 protein is CASSPFQTGGPGNTIYF. CDR3 nucleotide sequence: TGTGCCAGCAGCCCATTCCAGACAGGGGGACCCGGAAACACCATATATTTT.

In the case of this clonotype: Its ends do not fully match the called genes, so a read error is possible. The chain carries TRBV19 and TRBJ1-6; D not certain. There are 12 residues in the CDR3. Germline V gives CDR1 LNHDA, CDR2 SQIVND (reference sequence). In DNA form, the CDR3 reads TGTGCCAGTAGTCTGTATCTTTCACCCCTCCGCTTT. It yields the protein CASSLYLSPLRF. Variable domain in full (rest from reference TRBV19 and TRBJ1-6): DGGITQSPKYLFRKEGQNVTLSCEQNLNHDAMYWYRQDPGQGLRLIYYSQIVNDFQKGDIAEGYSVSREKKESFPLTVTSAQKNPTAFYLCASSLYLSPLRFGNGTRLTVT.

The gene calls are TRBV7-2 and TRBJ2-1; TRBD2 aligns across 12 bases. The CDR3 totals 17 residues. With 1 base clipped from V and 10 bases from J, the junction kept 11 bases outside the gene matches. Germline V lookup: CDR1 SGHTA, CDR2 FQGNSA. The CDR3 region is CASSLVGLAGGPREQFF. CDR3 DNA sequence: TGTGCCAGCAGCTTAGTTGGTCTAGCGGGGGGGCCAAGGGAGCAGTTCTTC.

This clonotype was detected only a few times. The V gene is TRBV27, the J gene TRBJ1-1; D remains unclear. Germline-derived CDR1 and CDR2 are MNHEY and SMNVEV (reference sequence). This CDR3 comprises 15 residues. V was clipped by 7 bases and J by 0 bases, with 15 bases between them. The CDR3 bases are TGTGCCAGCATGCTCATTGGCACCATGAACACTGAAGCTTTCTTT. Residues: CASMLIGTMNTEAFF.

V usage is TRBV20-1 and J usage is TRBJ2-7, with 8 bases fitting TRBD1. Germline values: CDR1 DFQATT, CDR2 SNEGSKA (reference sequence). Trimming cost V 6 bases and J 0 bases; bases outside gene matches: 7. There are 14 residues in the CDR3. The CDR3 DNA reads as TGCAGTGCCAATGGACAGGGCAGCTCCTACGAGCAGTACGTC. This gives the protein CSANGQGSSYEQYV.

V is TRBV24-1 and J is TRBJ2-3, with 8 nucleotides matching TRBD2. The CDR3 is 13 amino acids. The germline V gene has CDR1 KGHDR and CDR2 SFDVKD. Losses at the gene ends were 9 bases for V and 10 bases for J; bases not matched to a gene: 11. The CDR3 nucleotides read TGTGCCACCCGAGGCGCGGGGGGTGACGCGCAGTATTTT. Amino acid sequence: CATRGAGGDAQYF.

This clonotype was observed at least ten times. This sequence joins TRBV6-5 and TRBJ2-3; 11 bases map to TRBD1. The CDR3 has 17 residues. Per the germline V gene, CDR1 is MNHEY and CDR2 is SVGAGI. Trimming took 2 bases from V and 4 from J; bases not matched to a gene: 8. CDR3 coding DNA: TGTGCCAGCAGTTACCTCACGGACAGGGGGCGCCCAGATACGCAGTATTTT. It yields the protein CASSYLTDRGRPDTQYF.

V is TRBV6-6 and J is TRBJ1-4; 12 positions agree with TRBD1. There are 17 residues in the CDR3. Trimming took 8 bases from V and 7 from J; bases not matched to a gene: 14. Looked up from germline, CDR1 is MNHNY and CDR2 is SVGAGI (reference sequence). The CDR3 nucleotides are TGTGCCAGCGGCCACCGGGACAGGGGGCTGGTCGGTGAAAAACTGTTTTTT. Its protein product is CASGHRDRGLVGEKLFF.

This chain joins TRBV9 and TRBJ2-1; no clear D. Germline-derived CDR1 and CDR2 are SGDLS and YYNGEE. V gave up 4 bases and J gave up 6 bases, with 26 bases separating them. The CDR3 has 18 amino acids. CDR3: CASSFSGIQAMDGNEQFF. The CDR3 region has the DNA TGTGCCAGCAGCTTCAGTGGAATCCAAGCAATGGACGGCAATGAGCAGTTCTTC.

This clonotype was picked up a small number of times. The rearrangement joins TRBV27 to TRBJ1-2; D is unresolved. V lost 0 bases, J lost 4 bases, and 15 bases lay in between. This CDR3 contains 16 residues. Germline lookup yields CDR1 MNHEY and CDR2 SMNVEV (reference sequence). In DNA form, the CDR3 reads TGTGCCAGCAGTTTATCAGTAGGAACTAGCCCCTATGGCTACACCTTC. Amino acids: CASSLSVGTSPYGYTF.

The chain employs TRBV19 and TRBJ2-7; D possibly corresponds to TRBD1 (7 bases). Trimming shortened V by 8 bases and J by 2 bases, and 13 bases separated the two germline ends. CDR3 length: 13 amino acids. The germline V gene encodes CDR1 LNHDA and CDR2 SQIVND (reference sequence). The CDR3 DNA reads as TGTGCCAGTCGTGGAGGGGGCCCCTACGAGCAGTACTTC. This sequence encodes CASRGGGPYEQYF.

The rearrangement uses TRBV6-2 or TRBV6-3 and TRBJ2-5; D uncertain. CDR1 is MNHEY, CDR2 SVGEGT, per germline. V lost 7 bases, J lost 4 bases, and 13 bases lay in between. This CDR3 spans 13 amino acids. The CDR3 region has the DNA TGTGCCAGCAATCGTGGCAGGATAGAGACCCAGTACTTC. Translated, it gives CASNRGRIETQYF.

The chain recombines TRBV20-1 with TRBJ2-1; 9 bases agree with TRBD1. The CDR3 sequence is 15 residues long. Germline lookup yields CDR1 DFQATT and CDR2 SNEGSKA (reference sequence). V dropped 0 bases and J dropped 7; count of bases not matched to a gene: 7. The CDR3 DNA is TGCAGTGCTAGAGATTGGGACAGGGAGAAAAATGAGCAGTTCTTC. Protein product: CSARDWDREKNEQFF.